These T cell receptor beta chains were read from a single sample in a study of control samples from healthy donors and cancer patients. Here immunoSEQ multiplex PCR was the method, and the copy in TCRdb shows in-frame clones only, minus some. Found here are around 95,000 clones, roughly 87% of them singletons; the top ten hold 18%. Sequencing was carried out using blood. The receptors were gathered from a woman aged 50 to 60 in good health. The CDR3 runs from the conserved cysteine through the conserved F or W. Fields, in order: clone size, V gene, D gene, J gene, CDR3 DNA, CDR3 protein. The D gene is left open where the match is weak. Size is stated for part of the rows, as once, few or many counts, or as a class when the clone is expanded.

abundance: -
v_gene: TRBV6-5
d_gene: -
j_gene: TRBJ2-3
CDR3nt: TGTGCCAGCAGCCCCGGGGCCTCTAGCACAGATACGCAGTATTTT
CDR3aa: CASSPGASSTDTQYF

abundance: -
v_gene: TRBV30
d_gene: -
j_gene: TRBJ1-2
CDR3nt: TGTGCCTGGGGAAGGGACTGGGGCGGGTTGCTCTATGGCTACACCTTC
CDR3aa: CAWGRDWGGLLYGYTF

abundance: -
v_gene: TRBV4-1
d_gene: -
j_gene: TRBJ1-2
CDR3nt: TGCGCCAGCAGCCCCCTGACTGCTTATGGCTACACCTTC
CDR3aa: CASSPLTAYGYTF

abundance: -
v_gene: TRBV6-1
d_gene: -
j_gene: TRBJ2-3
CDR3nt: TGTGCCAGCAGTGAAAGTAGGCGGGGGCTGGATACGCAGTATTTT
CDR3aa: CASSESRRGLDTQYF

abundance: once
v_gene: TRBV5-1
d_gene: -
j_gene: TRBJ2-1
CDR3nt: TGCGCCAGCAGCAACGGAGCTCCTATTAATGAGCAGTTCTTC
CDR3aa: CASSNGAPINEQFF

abundance: -
v_gene: TRBV19
d_gene: -
j_gene: TRBJ1-1
CDR3nt: TGTGCCATTGGTGTGGGGACTGAAGCTTTCTTT
CDR3aa: CAIGVGTEAFF

abundance: -
v_gene: TRBV5-4
d_gene: TRBD2
j_gene: TRBJ2-3
CDR3nt: TGTGCCAGCAGCGGAGGGGGACTAGCTCATACAGATACGCAGTATTTT
CDR3aa: CASSGGGLAHTDTQYF

abundance: -
v_gene: TRBV15
d_gene: -
j_gene: TRBJ1-6
CDR3nt: TGTGCCACCAGCAGAGATCTCGGGGCCCCAAAGACCTATTCACCCCTCCACTTT
CDR3aa: CATSRDLGAPKTYSPLHF

abundance: few
v_gene: TRBV2
d_gene: -
j_gene: TRBJ1-6
CDR3nt: TGTGCCAGCAGTGAAGCGCTTCGCTCAGGGTGGAATTCACCCCTCCACTTT
CDR3aa: CASSEALRSGWNSPLHF

abundance: -
v_gene: TRBV5-1
d_gene: TRBD1
j_gene: TRBJ2-2
CDR3nt: TGCGCCAGCAGCCCCCTCCACCGGGACAGGGGAAAGAGCGGGGAGCTGTTTTTT
CDR3aa: CASSPLHRDRGKSGELFF

abundance: -
v_gene: TRBV7-2
d_gene: -
j_gene: TRBJ2-7
CDR3nt: TGTGCCAGCAGCCCCCCCAGGACCGAGCAGTACTTC
CDR3aa: CASSPPRTEQYF

abundance: -
v_gene: TRBV7-2
d_gene: -
j_gene: TRBJ1-1
CDR3nt: TGTGCCAGCAGCGCCACTAAAGCGGGGAACACTGAAGCTTTCTTT
CDR3aa: CASSATKAGNTEAFF

abundance: -
v_gene: TRBV29-1
d_gene: -
j_gene: TRBJ1-2
CDR3nt: TGCAGCGTTGGGACTCAAGTATACTATGGCTACACCTTC
CDR3aa: CSVGTQVYYGYTF

abundance: -
v_gene: TRBV3-1/TRBV3-2
d_gene: TRBD2
j_gene: TRBJ2-1
CDR3nt: TGTGCCAGCAGCCAAGAATATCCTCCCGGGACTAGCGGGAGGGGCTACAATGAGCAGTTCTTC
CDR3aa: CASSQEYPPGTSGRGYNEQFF

abundance: -
v_gene: TRBV18
d_gene: -
j_gene: TRBJ1-1
CDR3nt: TGTGCCAGCTCCGAGACTTTTTACACCACCCCTGAAGCTTTCTTT
CDR3aa: CASSETFYTTPEAFF

abundance: -
v_gene: TRBV30
d_gene: TRBD1
j_gene: TRBJ1-4
CDR3nt: TGTGCCTGGCAACACAGGGGATGGGTAGGAAAACTGTTTTTT
CDR3aa: CAWQHRGWVGKLFF

abundance: -
v_gene: TRBV19
d_gene: -
j_gene: TRBJ1-5
CDR3nt: TGTGCCAGTAACTCACTAGCGGCAGGGCCAAGCAATCAGCCCCAGCATTTT
CDR3aa: CASNSLAAGPSNQPQHF

abundance: -
v_gene: TRBV12-3/TRBV12-4
d_gene: -
j_gene: TRBJ1-3
CDR3nt: TGTGCCAGCGAGGGGGGGGGAAACACCATATATTTT
CDR3aa: CASEGGGNTIYF

abundance: -
v_gene: TRBV5-6
d_gene: TRBD1
j_gene: TRBJ2-2
CDR3nt: TGTGCCAGCAGCAGCCGGGACAGGGGGAACACCGGGGAGCTGTTTTTT
CDR3aa: CASSSRDRGNTGELFF

abundance: -
v_gene: TRBV9
d_gene: -
j_gene: TRBJ1-2
CDR3nt: TGTGCCAGCAGCGTTGCTCCGGGACGGCTCTATGGCTACACCTTC
CDR3aa: CASSVAPGRLYGYTF

abundance: few
v_gene: TRBV10-3
d_gene: -
j_gene: TRBJ1-5
CDR3nt: TGTGCCATCAGTGTAGGGCAGGGTTATCAGCCCCAGCATTTT
CDR3aa: CAISVGQGYQPQHF

abundance: -
v_gene: TRBV7-8
d_gene: -
j_gene: TRBJ2-1
CDR3nt: TGTGCCAGCAGCTTAGGGCGGCCCTTATACAATGAGCAGTTCTTC
CDR3aa: CASSLGRPLYNEQFF

abundance: -
v_gene: TRBV10-3
d_gene: TRBD2
j_gene: TRBJ2-7
CDR3nt: TGTGCCATCAGTTCCGGGACTAGCGGGGGCAGCTACGAGCAGTACTTC
CDR3aa: CAISSGTSGGSYEQYF

abundance: -
v_gene: TRBV18
d_gene: TRBD1
j_gene: TRBJ2-1
CDR3nt: TGTGCCAGCACACCGGGACAGGGGCTCAATGAGCAGTTCTTC
CDR3aa: CASTPGQGLNEQFF

abundance: -
v_gene: TRBV4-1
d_gene: -
j_gene: TRBJ2-1
CDR3nt: TGCGCCAGCAGCCAAGGACCGGGGGTCCTTTACAATGAGCAGTTCTTC
CDR3aa: CASSQGPGVLYNEQFF

abundance: once
v_gene: TRBV6-5
d_gene: TRBD2
j_gene: TRBJ2-3
CDR3nt: TGTGCCAGCAGCGCTAGCGGTCCGACGGGCGAAACGCAGTATTTT
CDR3aa: CASSASGPTGETQYF

abundance: -
v_gene: TRBV18
d_gene: -
j_gene: TRBJ1-5
CDR3nt: TGTGCCAGCTCACCAAAACAGGTAAGCAATCAGCCCCAGCATTTT
CDR3aa: CASSPKQVSNQPQHF

abundance: -
v_gene: TRBV25-1
d_gene: -
j_gene: TRBJ1-4
CDR3nt: TGTGCCAGCACTAGGTCCTTGGCTGGCCCAGGGACTAATGAAAAACTGTTTTTT
CDR3aa: CASTRSLAGPGTNEKLFF

abundance: -
v_gene: TRBV7-2
d_gene: -
j_gene: TRBJ1-3
CDR3nt: TGTGCCAGCAGCTTGTGGGGGGATCCCTCTGGAAACACCATATATTTT
CDR3aa: CASSLWGDPSGNTIYF

abundance: -
v_gene: TRBV19
d_gene: -
j_gene: TRBJ1-1
CDR3nt: TGTGCCAGTAGTATCCTTGGTACCAACACTGAAGCTTTCTTT
CDR3aa: CASSILGTNTEAFF

abundance: -
v_gene: TRBV3-1/TRBV3-2
d_gene: -
j_gene: TRBJ2-3
CDR3nt: TGTGCCAGCAGCAGCCAAGCCCGGGACCGCACAGATACGCAGTATTTT
CDR3aa: CASSSQARDRTDTQYF

abundance: -
v_gene: TRBV4-1
d_gene: TRBD2
j_gene: TRBJ2-1
CDR3nt: TGCGCCAGCAGCTTCCTAGCGGTATCCTACAATGAGCAGTTCTTC
CDR3aa: CASSFLAVSYNEQFF

abundance: -
v_gene: TRBV25-1
d_gene: -
j_gene: TRBJ2-2
CDR3nt: TGTGCCAGCGGCACATTGGGGTCCGGCGACACCGGGGAGCTGTTTTTT
CDR3aa: CASGTLGSGDTGELFF

abundance: -
v_gene: TRBV12-3/TRBV12-4
d_gene: TRBD1
j_gene: TRBJ1-5
CDR3nt: TGTGCCAGCAGGGGACAGGGGAACCAGCCCCAGCATTTT
CDR3aa: CASRGQGNQPQHF

abundance: -
v_gene: TRBV19
d_gene: -
j_gene: TRBJ1-2
CDR3nt: TGTGCCAGTACCCTGGACAGAATCGTTTATGGCTACACCTTC
CDR3aa: CASTLDRIVYGYTF

abundance: -
v_gene: TRBV4-2
d_gene: TRBD2
j_gene: TRBJ2-1
CDR3nt: TGTGCCAGCAGCCCAGGACTAGCGGGGAACAATGAGCAGTTCTTC
CDR3aa: CASSPGLAGNNEQFF

abundance: -
v_gene: TRBV29-1
d_gene: -
j_gene: TRBJ2-1
CDR3nt: TGCAGCGTTACAACCGTAAAGTCGTACAATGAGCAGTTCTTC
CDR3aa: CSVTTVKSYNEQFF